This TCR beta chain is drawn from a study of T cells in Graves' hyperthyroidism and ophthalmopathy. V was shortened by 5 bases and J by 8 bases, with 19 bases between the two germline ends. This CDR3 is 15 amino acids long. CDR1 is MNHNS and CDR2 is SASEGT in the germline V gene. This clonotype came up a few times. Authors of the study amplified TCR beta CDR3 regions from RNA transcripts. With the HTBI primer set, the TCR CDR3 went through a first round of RT-PCR. Via MiXCR, TCRdb re-called the multiplex PCR reads, giving one row per CDR3 protein. In the table there are 300,000 to 400,000 distinct CDR3 sequences, roughly 15% of which are singletons.

V usage is TRBV6-1 and J usage is TRBJ1-5, with D perhaps TRBD1 (5 bases). Material for sequencing was blood. This receptor was identified in a woman aged 30 to 39 with Graves' ophthalmopathy. CDR3 loop: CASSNKGTGWEPQHF. Written as DNA, the CDR3 is TGTGCCAGCAGTAATAAGGGGACGGGTTGGGAGCCCCAGCATTTT.